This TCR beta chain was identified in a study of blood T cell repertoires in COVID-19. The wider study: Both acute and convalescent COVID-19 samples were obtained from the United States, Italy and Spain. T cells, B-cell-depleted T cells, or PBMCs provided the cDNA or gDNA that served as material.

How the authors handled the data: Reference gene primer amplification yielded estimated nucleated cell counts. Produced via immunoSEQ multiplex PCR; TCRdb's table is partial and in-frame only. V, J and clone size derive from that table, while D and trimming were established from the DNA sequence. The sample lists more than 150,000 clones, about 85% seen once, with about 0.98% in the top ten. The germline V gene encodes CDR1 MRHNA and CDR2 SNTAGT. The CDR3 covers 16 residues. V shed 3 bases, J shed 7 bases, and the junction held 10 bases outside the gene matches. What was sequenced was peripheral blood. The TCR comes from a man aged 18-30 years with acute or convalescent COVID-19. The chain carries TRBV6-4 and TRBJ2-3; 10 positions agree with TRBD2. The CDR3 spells CASSEASGGGHNTQYF. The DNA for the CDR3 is TGTGCCAGCAGTGAGGCTAGCGGGGGAGGACACAATACGCAGTATTTT.